What follows are 2 T cell receptor beta chains derived from one specimen sequenced in a study of cytomegalovirus exposure and HLA in healthy donors. This PCR relied on a set of 60 Vbeta primers and 13 Jbeta primers. Assay: immunoSEQ multiplex PCR; the TCRdb copy retains only in-frame clones and omits some. This table has 110,000 or so clones, less than 80% appearing once. Sequenced input: PBMCs. All receptors come from a woman in her 40s in good health and CMV-seropositive.

J is TRBJ2-7 and V is TRBV4-1; possibly TRBD1 for D (6 bases). Trimming shortened V by 5 bases and J by 2 bases, and 16 bases separated the two germline ends. This CDR3 region has 15 residues. The V gene's germline CDR1 is MGHRA and CDR2 YSYEKL. The CDR3 reads CASSSEGGPAYEQYF. In DNA, the CDR3 is TGCGCCAGCAGCTCCGAAGGGGGTCCCGCCTACGAGCAGTACTTC.

This clone was found once. The chain carries TRBV7-4 and TRBJ2-7, with a possible D match to TRBD1 (5 bases). Trimming took off 1 base at V and 3 bases at J, with 19 bases between the two ends. Germline assignment: CDR1 SGHVT and CDR2 SQSDAQ. CDR3 length: 17 amino acids. CDR3 protein: CASSLGDMAGMDYEQYF. CDR3 in DNA: TGTGCCAGCAGCTTAGGTGATATGGCAGGGATGGACTACGAGCAGTACTTC.